This T cell receptor beta chain was identified during a study of cytomegalovirus exposure and HLA in healthy donors. CDR1 and CDR2 (germline): SQVTM, ANQGSEA. With 8 bases removed from V and 9 bases from J, the gap between germline ends came to 23 bases. CDR3 length equals 14 residues. Study-level points and caveats: In a later analysis, an Asian-associated ancestry cluster reportedly showed fewer N-insertions than the approximately 620-donor mean. Among TCR beta chains, those listed as cytomegalovirus-associated numbered more than 150.

The PCR employed 60 Vbeta primers together with 13 Jbeta primers. Sequenced by immunoSEQ multiplex PCR; TCRdb stores in-frame clones only, minus some. The top ten clones hold about 1.6% of a sample with roughly 200,000 clones, over 80% of them seen once. On this clone: The antigen remains undetermined.

This clonotype was obtained from a man aged 50 or older in good health and CMV-seronegative. Sequenced: PBMCs. The chain recombines TRBV29-1 with TRBJ2-1; D is possibly TRBD2 (6 bases). The CDR3, as DNA: TGCAGCAGTTACGGGAGTAAATCAGAAGGTGAGCAGTTCTTC. Its protein is CSSYGSKSEGEQFF.